The clone carrying this TCR beta chain was observed a handful of times. Its target is unknown. These data belong to a study of shared clonotypes between healthy human individuals. Study-wide context: A donor's plate count was three for CD4 naive and three for CD4 memory; CD8 naive had two and CD8 memory one. Notes on the study in general: A handful of donors shared 4.5% to 6.5% of their naive CD4 clonotypes.

Clones were sequenced by immunoSEQ multiplex PCR, and TCRdb holds only the in-frame ones, with some missing. The sample carries 190,000 or so clones, 66% recorded once. The germline V gene has CDR1 LGHNA and CDR2 YNFKEQ. V was clipped by 0 bases and J by 9 bases, with 6 bases between them. CDR3 length equals 12 residues. The chain couples TRBV4-2 to TRBJ2-1; D is perhaps TRBD1 or TRBD2 (5 bases each). This TCR was sampled from a man aged 30 to 45 in good health. The sequencing input was memory CD4+ T cells sorted from blood. This sample's subset: CD45RA-negative fraction. In DNA form, the CDR3 reads TGTGCCAGCAGCCAAGAGGGGACTGAGCAGTTCTTC. This translates into CASSQEGTEQFF.